The sequence of this T cell receptor beta chain was determined in a study of T-cell reconstitution after alpha-beta-depleted transplantation in children. During its preparation, the TCRbeta library received unique molecular identifiers. TCRdb called the PCR reads again in MiXCR, with one record for every CDR3 protein. This table holds about 78,000 distinct CDR3 sequences, 13% to 15% found once. Trimming removed 3 bases from V and 3 bases from J, with 9 bases in between. In germline, CDR1 is LGHNA, CDR2 YNFKEQ. The CDR3 spans 13 residues. A note on this clonotype: The antigen is not known.

Whole-study findings and limits: Roughly two months post-transplant, alpha-beta T cells reportedly originated from several hundred graft clones that had expanded.

This receptor was taken from a male patient aged 2 to 10 who had a stem cell transplant for acute lymphoblastic leukemia, so the T cells may come from the graft donor. V and J are TRBV4-2 and TRBJ2-7, with a tentative D call TRBD1 (5 bases). The sample was PBMCs, mostly from graft donor cells, taken 180 days after TCRalphabeta/CD19-depleted stem cell transplant. CDR3 loop: CASSHRDSYEQYF. The CDR3 nucleotides read TGTGCCAGCAGCCACCGTGACAGCTACGAGCAGTACTTC.